This T cell receptor (beta chain) was recorded in a study of blood T cell repertoires in COVID-19 (dated by TCRdb to the early 2020s). Regarding the study in general: Samples from collaborators originated in the United States, Italy and Spain and spanned both the acute and convalescent phases of COVID-19. The material from the prospective study consisted of cDNA or gDNA derived from T cells, B-cell-depleted T cells, or PBMCs. Deeply sampled blood TCRbeta repertoires from subjects exposed to, actively infected with, or recovered from COVID-19 were included in the dataset. The repertoires were released in a freely available public database intended as a resource for research on the immune response to SARS-CoV-2. The samples were drawn from two sources: the first 160 participants of the ongoing ImmuneRACE study, and over 950 subjects contributed by 6 global collaborators. Sample metadata almost always included a de-identified subject ID, COVID-19 status, age in years and sex. Where HLA class I and class II types were available, the types were taken from metadata supplied by the sample provider, not from assay-based typing.

In Seattle, one collaborating source enrolled patients while the infection was active and tracked those patients longitudinally over the course of disease. The collaborating institutions used their own protocols to collect whole blood in K2EDTA tubes. For TCRbeta analysis, collaborator samples were shipped as frozen whole blood, as isolated PBMCs, or as DNA extracted from either sample type. On this clone itself: Its recognized antigen is unknown. No per-base quality is available; no much larger clone lies one base away.

The immunoSEQ Assay, a bias-controlled multiplex PCR, was used to amplify TCRbeta CDR3 regions from genomic DNA. Processing in the source paper ran as follows. Nucleated cell counts per sample were estimated from amplification of reference gene primers within the assay. Sequence reads were collapsed and filtered to measure the absolute abundance of every unique TCRbeta CDR3 rearrangement. For each sample, productive Simpson clonality was calculated as the square root of Simpson's diversity index across productive rearrangements. The table comes from immuneACCESS by way of TCRdb, which keeps in-frame sequences with V and J called. Part of the clones is missing from these tables; in studies checked, under half for an unresolved V gene and the rest for unknown reasons. Clonal size and the V and J genes are those of that table, whereas D and trimming came from the DNA. For this sample the table gives about 370,000 clones, of which approximately 88% were detected only once. Of the sample, under 4% falls within the top ten clones.

Findings and caveats that apply to the study as a whole: How much clinical and demographic metadata was included differed by source and by participant, and the metadata was provided uncurated.

Sequenced material: peripheral blood. The source is a woman aged 25 to 39 with COVID-19, enrolled during active disease.

The CDR3 region reads CASSYPRDIEQFF. The bases read TGTGCCAGCAGCTATCCGAGGGACATTGAGCAGTTCTTC. The chain employs TRBV13 and TRBJ2-1; TRBD1 is perhaps the D gene, given 6 matching bases. From the germline V gene (reference sequence), CDR1 is PRHDT and CDR2 is FYEKMQ. The CDR3 sequence holds 13 residues, the cysteine and phenylalanine included. Only the CDR3 portion is preserved as DNA: 39 bases, with reading frame beginning at the first base. A distance of 13 bases separates the germline ends of V and J, which lose 4 bases and 9 bases respectively.